Reported below is one TCR beta chain. Assay used: immunoSEQ multiplex PCR; TCRdb lists only in-frame clones, some missing. The profile covers around 13,000 clones, with approximately 89% appearing a single time and roughly 20% taken by the ten largest. Germline V gene lookup returns CDR1 LGHNT and CDR2 FRNRAP. J gave up 0 bases and V 5 bases, and 7 bases lay outside the gene matches. This CDR3 spans 16 amino acids. This record belongs to a study of chemoradiotherapy in HPV16-positive cancers. This TCR derives from a human donor with HPV-associated anogenital cancer. The chain combines TRBV12-5 with TRBJ2-1, with TRBD1 identical over 7 bases. The sequenced sample was blood, obtained from a patient who underwent chemoradiotherapy. The CDR3 bases are TGTGCTAGTGGTGCTCCAGGGGGTGGCTCCTACAATGAGCAGTTCTTC. It translates to CASGAPGGGSYNEQFF.